These 8 T cell receptor beta chains share one sample of origin, sequenced in a study of T-cell memory formation after mild COVID-19. TCRdb reprocessed the 5' RACE reads via MiXCR and lists one record per CDR3 protein. Here the sample spans roughly 250,000 distinct CDR3 sequences, less than 20% being singletons. Sequenced: PBMCs or a T cell subset sorted from them (not recorded which). The receptors come from a man between 18 and 29 years old who had mild COVID-19 (a few samples of this study predate the infection). Cell type and time point are not known.

This clonotype showed up just a few times. This chain joins TRBV9 and TRBJ2-3; D may be TRBD2 (6 bases). Trimming pared 4 bases from V and 6 bases from J, leaving 18 bases between. Germline CDR1 reads SGDLS; CDR2 reads YYNGEE. CDR3 length: 15 residues. CDR3 nucleotide sequence: TGTGCCAGCAGCCTCCGGGACTCAAAGCGGGATACGCAGTATTTT. The encoded protein is CASSLRDSKRDTQYF.

This clonotype was counted only a few times. J is TRBJ2-3 and V is TRBV6-5, with 7 bases aligning to TRBD2. V was clipped by 0 bases and J by 6 bases; unmatched bases: 6. This CDR3 comprises 15 residues. Germline CDR1 and CDR2: MNHEY and SVGAGI. The chain's CDR3 is CASSYSGGVEDTQYF. DNA for the CDR3: TGTGCCAGCAGTTACTCGGGAGGGGTAGAGGATACGCAGTATTTT.

In its sample, this clonotype was seen a few times. This chain links TRBV13 with TRBJ2-1, with 8 bases that match TRBD2. The CDR3 covers 14 residues. Germline loops: CDR1 PRHDT, CDR2 FYEKMQ (reference sequence). V trimming: 5 bases; J trimming: 2 bases; junction bases outside the gene matches: 2. CDR3 in DNA: TGTGCCAGCAGCCGCGGGAGGCCCTACAATGAGCAGTTCTTC. The encoded protein is CASSRGRPYNEQFF. The full variable domain, its missing parts supplied by reference TRBV13 and TRBJ2-1, is AAGVIQSPRHLIKEKRETATLKCYPIPRHDTVYWYQQGPGQDPQFLISFYEKMQSDKGSIPDRFSAQQFSDYHSELNMSSLELGDSALYFCASSRGRPYNEQFFGPGTRLTVL.

This clonotype was counted ten times or more. This rearrangement joins TRBV6-4 to TRBJ2-2; D gene uncertain. Between the trimmed V and J ends, which lost 5 bases and 1 base, there was a span of 8 bases. The germline CDR1 and CDR2 sequences are MRHNA and SNTAGT. CDR3 length: 14 residues. DNA of the CDR3: TGTGCCAGCAGTCCTGAGAGGAACACCGGGGAGCTGTTTTTT. Translation: CASSPERNTGELFF.

The table lists this clonotype with many counts. The chain couples TRBV9 to TRBJ2-3; TRBD2 agrees at 10 bases. V was clipped by 5 bases and J by 1 base; unmatched bases: 4. Looked up from germline, CDR1 is SGDLS and CDR2 is YYNGEE. This CDR3 comprises 15 residues. The CDR3 loop reads CASSTSGVGTDTQYF. Here the CDR3 DNA reads TGTGCCAGCAGTACTAGCGGGGTGGGCACAGATACGCAGTATTTT. The full variable domain, completed using reference TRBV9 and TRBJ2-3, is DSGVTQTPKHLITATGQRVTLRCSPRSGDLSVYWYQQSLDQGLQFLIQYYNGEERAKGNILERFSAQQFPDLHSELNLSSLELGDSALYFCASSTSGVGTDTQYFGPGTRLTVL.

The V call is TRBV10-3, the J call TRBJ2-7; possible D gene TRBD2, 5 bases. The CDR3 spans 15 residues. V was cut by 0 bases and J by 4 bases, with 13 bases left in between. Per germline, CDR1 ENHRY and CDR2 SYGVKD. The CDR3 region is CAISESQGGSYEQYF. The CDR3 DNA follows: TGTGCCATCAGTGAGTCGCAAGGAGGCTCTTACGAGCAGTACTTC.

This clonotype turned up a few times. This chain joins TRBV5-1 and TRBJ1-2, with a possible D match to TRBD1 (5 bases). Germline V lookup: CDR1 SGHRS, CDR2 YFSETQ. The CDR3 contains 13 residues. The V end was cut by 5 bases, the J end by 5 bases, with 13 bases between. The CDR3 coding sequence is TGCGCCAGCAGTTCAGGGACTCGGTATGGCTACACCTTC. Amino acid sequence: CASSSGTRYGYTF.

This clonotype was seen at least ten times. This chain connects TRBV7-8 to TRBJ2-7; D remains ambiguous. CDR1 and CDR2 (germline): SGHVS, FQNEAQ. The CDR3 consists of 13 residues. V lost 6 bases and J lost 2, with 11 bases in between. CDR3 bases: TGTGCCAGCAGTTTGGACCGGGCCTACGAGCAGTACTTC. Translation: CASSLDRAYEQYF.